The present TCR beta chain was sequenced within a study of blood T cell repertoires in COVID-19. This CDR3 spans 15 amino acids. Trimming left V 5 bases short and J 12 bases short, with 26 bases between. Per germline, CDR1 SGHTA and CDR2 FQGNSA. TCRdb's table, derived via immunoSEQ multiplex PCR, lists solely in-frame clones and lacks some. The sample records 60,000 or so clones, roughly 88% being singletons. The sequence was obtained from a human donor in a cohort sampled during active COVID-19. Sequenced input: peripheral blood. V is TRBV7-2 and J is TRBJ2-7; TRBD2 is a possible D gene (6 bases). Here the CDR3 reads CASSLRNPGLAPLYF. CDR3 nucleotides: TGTGCCAGCAGCCTTAGAAATCCGGGACTCGCTCCCCTGTACTTC.